This TCR beta chain was captured by sequencing in a study of control samples from healthy donors and cancer patients. This CDR3 contains 17 residues. The V segment lost 2 bases and the J segment 6 bases; nucleotides outside the gene matches: 15. Germline CDR1 and CDR2: MDHEN and SYDVKM. Clones were sequenced by immunoSEQ multiplex PCR, and TCRdb holds only the in-frame ones, with some missing. The repertoire holds more than 100,000 clones, with roughly 86% as singletons. Specimen: PBMCs. This receptor was identified in a man aged 50 to 60 with head and neck cancer. The chain couples TRBV28 to TRBJ2-7; 8 bases line up with TRBD2. The CDR3 nucleotides read TGTGCCAGCAGTTTAAATCTTGTAGGCGGGAGGCGGGTCGAGCAGTACTTC. Translation: CASSLNLVGGRRVEQYF.